Shown below are 10 T cell receptor beta chains from a single sample sequenced in a study of metastatic and nonmetastatic thyroid tumors (dated by TCRdb to about 2020). No treatment had been received by any patient before thyroid surgery. The library was made by PCR. The instrument was an Illumina HiSeq 4000. The public reads were reanalyzed by TCRdb: fastp trimming at Q25, MiXCR alignment, in-frame beta chains only. The sample yields 60,000 to 75,000 clones; more than 3.5% were counted once. The ten biggest clones cover about a fifth of the sample. Sequences were obtained from blood. These receptors were collected from a female donor with papillary thyroid cancer or a benign thyroid nodule (not recorded which). Some clones in this sample may be carry-over from other donors' samples.

In its sample, this clone was seen many times. This chain connects TRBV5-1 to TRBJ1-4; the D gene is possibly TRBD1 (5 bases). Germline values: CDR1 SGHRS, CDR2 YFSETQ. The CDR3 length is 14 residues. The V end was cut by 5 bases, the J end by 8 bases, with 16 bases between. The CDR3 nucleotides are TGCGCCAGCAGTCCTCAGGGAATTTACGAAAAACTGTTTTTT. It specifies CASSPQGIYEKLFF. Combining the CDR3 with reference TRBV5-1 and TRBJ1-4 gives the whole variable domain KAGVTQTPRYLIKTRGQQVTLSCSPISGHRSVSWYQQTPGQGLQFLFEYFSETQRNKGNFPGRFSGRQFSNSRSEMNVSTLELGDSALYLCASSPQGIYEKLFFGSGTQLSVL.

This clone showed up many times. A junction end diverges from the germline sequence, so it may reflect a read error. The chain combines TRBV19 with TRBJ1-1; D is perhaps TRBD1 (5 bases). Germline V CDR1 and CDR2: LNHDA, SQIVND (reference sequence). This CDR3 region has 14 residues. CDR3 amino acids: CAGSIQGENTEAFF. CDR3 DNA: TGTGCCGGTAGTATCCAGGGTGAAAACACTGAAGCTTTCTTT. Together with reference TRBV19 and TRBJ1-1, the CDR3 gives the full variable domain: DGGITQSPKYLFRKEGQNVTLSCEQNLNHDAMYWYRQDPGQGLRLIYYSQIVNDFQKGDIAEGYSVSREKKESFPLTVTSAQKNPTAFYLCAGSIQGENTEAFFGQGTRLTVV.

About this clone: Given the absence of the conserved phenylalanine or tryptophan at the CDR3 end, a read error is likely. The DNA is omitted, as the CDR3 cannot be located on it reliably, and the CDR3 follows TCRdb's listing. V and J are TRBV6-1 and TRBJ2-7. The length of the CDR3 is 10 amino acids, counting both ends. CDR1 MNHNS and CDR2 SASEGT come from the germline V gene. This CDR3 reads CASSEDMFYL.

The gene calls are TRBV5-1 and TRBJ1-2; 9 bases agree with TRBD1. V dropped 2 bases and J dropped 4; count of bases not matched to a gene: 15. The CDR3 is 18 residues long. The germline V gene has CDR1 SGHRS and CDR2 YFSETQ. CDR3 in amino acids: CASSFGGQGSLGVYGYTF. CDR3 bases: TGCGCCAGCAGCTTTGGGGGACAGGGTAGCCTGGGTGTCTATGGCTACACCTTC.

This clone was counted at least ten times. The V call is TRBV30, the J call TRBJ1-2; the match to TRBD1 covers 7 bases. CDR1 is GTSNPN, CDR2 SVGIG, per germline (reference sequence). V lost 3 bases and J lost 2; bases outside the gene matches: 6. The CDR3 runs 14 residues. The CDR3 region is CAWSGTALNYGYTF. As DNA, the CDR3 is TGTGCCTGGAGCGGGACAGCTTTAAACTATGGCTACACCTTC.

This clone was observed at least ten times. Within the sample, other DNA sequences also encode this same CDR3. The rearrangement links TRBV2 to TRBJ1-3; no reliable D call. CDR3 length equals 14 residues. V was shortened by 8 bases and J by 0 bases, with 11 bases between the two germline ends. Germline values: CDR1 SNHLY, CDR2 FYNNEI. CDR3 coding DNA: TGTGCCAGCTCGGTCGGATCCTCTGGAAACACCATATATTTT. It codes for CASSVGSSGNTIYF. The full variable domain, rest sourced from reference TRBV2 and TRBJ1-3, is EPEVTQTPSHQVTQMGQEVILRCVPISNHLYFYWYRQILGQKVEFLVSFYNNEISEKSEIFDDQFSVERPDGSNFTLKIRSTKLEDSAMYFCASSVGSSGNTIYFGEGSWLTVV.

This clone showed up many times. CDR3 protein: CASSRGGQGVYGYTF. CDR3 nucleotides: TGTGCCAGTAGCCGAGGAGGGCAGGGTGTCTATGGCTACACCTTC. The chain joins TRBV19 to TRBJ1-2; D possibly corresponds to TRBD1 (5 bases). The CDR3 has 15 residues. The V and J ends lost 6 bases and 4 bases respectively, with 18 bases between them. Germline V CDR1 and CDR2: LNHDA, SQIVND (reference sequence).

This clone was seen ten or more times. The rearrangement uses TRBV7-9 and TRBJ2-5, with D possibly TRBD2 on 5 matching bases. Germline CDR1 SEHNR, CDR2 FQNEAQ (reference sequence). Trimming cost V 5 bases and J 0 bases, with 13 bases left between them. The CDR3 has 15 amino acids. DNA for the CDR3: TGTGCCAGCAGCCCCGCGGAGGAATACCAAGAGACCCAGTACTTC. Translation gives CASSPAEEYQETQYF.

As concerns this clone: One base away lies a much larger clone, so this may be a sequencing read error. V usage is TRBV2 and J usage is TRBJ1-4; the D is unclear. Trimming removed 7 bases from V and 3 bases from J, with 15 bases in between. Germline V gene data show CDR1 as SNHLY and CDR2 as FYNNEI. The length of the CDR3 is 15 residues. This CDR3 reads CASIGGRNPNEKLFF. The CDR3 nucleotides read TGTGCCAGCATCGGCGGGAGGAACCCTAATGAAAAACTGTTTTTT. Variable domain in full (rest from reference TRBV2 and TRBJ1-4): EPEVTQTPSHQVTQMGQEVILRCVPISNHLYFYWYRQILGQKVEFLVSFYNNEISEKSEIFDDQFSVERPDGSNFTLKIRSTKLEDSAMYFCASIGGRNPNEKLFFGSGTQLSVL.

This clone was observed a handful of times. A read error may produce the germline difference seen at one junction end. The chain carries TRBV7-9 and TRBJ2-6; TRBD1 might be the D (5 bases). Germline V CDR1 and CDR2: SEHNR, FQNEAQ (reference sequence). The CDR3 covers 17 residues. The CDR3 loop is CASSFVGSGAGSNVLTF. As DNA, the CDR3 is TGTGCCAGCAGCTTTGTGGGGTCTGGGGCTGGGTCCAACGTCCTGACTTTC.